This T cell receptor beta chain is from a study of cytomegalovirus exposure and HLA in healthy donors (dated by TCRdb to the late 2010s). Describing the broader study: According to an earlier analysis of 587 of the donors, 150 million to 200 million T cells yielded 95 million to 140 million unique TCR beta sequences and about 300 Gb of sequence data. Class I and class II HLA loci were covered by the typing at four-digit resolution. The study was designed to test whether signatures of past pathogen exposure could be identified by cataloging public T cell receptors. On average, around 240,000 unique TCR beta nucleotide sequences were sequenced per donor among more than 350 genotyped donors of the cohort, with roughly a sixth of those sequences being non-productive. All discovery cohort repertoires had been generated on a single sequencing platform. A few DR-DQ haplotypes were treated as single units for association and clustering because of strong linkage in the cohort. The study used immunosequencing to profile the T cell repertoires of more than 650 subjects and linked those repertoires to cytomegalovirus serostatus. An early release that covered about 600 HLA-typed donors contained approximately 300 gigabases of sequencing data and 80 million or so unique TCR sequences. To study patterns of TCR occurrence, a later analysis re-analyzed previously published TCR beta repertoires from more than 550 donors and added high-resolution HLA genotyping. In an earlier analysis of a few hundred of the donors, high-throughput TCR beta sequencing was used to judge whether each TCR beta V gene segment behaved as functional or pseudogenic. In addition to the first cohort of approximately 670 subjects, a separate validation cohort of under 150 different subjects was used. The later analysis used no new phenotypic data to find candidate immune exposures, relying instead on TCR beta sequences and their occurrence across donors. Typing coverage varied by locus: roughly 620-630 donors for A, B, C, DRB1 and DQB1; roughly 510 for DQA1; over 600 for DPA1; 400 to 480 for DPB1. Of the 398 genotyped donors, 80% to 90% were placed in the genetic ancestry cluster associated with self-reported Caucasian donors. Donor age, sex, ethnicity and CMV serostatus were compiled together with the repertoire data. A later genetic analysis used genome-wide SNP genotypes for about 65% of the roughly 700 donors, treating that subset as a discovery cohort. To predict cytomegalovirus infection status, the study combined high-throughput TCR immunosequencing, statistical association of individual TCRs with disease status, and machine learning. Study-wide findings and limitations: In the study, approximately 160 TCR beta chains were listed as associated with cytomegalovirus. It was suggested by the authors that the approach could potentially be generalized to other disease states and immunological phenotypes. A cluster of highly shared sequence variants was judged likely to be a technical artifact of the sequencing pipeline. Because some donors lacked HLA typing at each locus, the association tests relied only on the typed subset. Most TCR sequences were seen in very few donors, while some public TCRs were found in many individuals. The classifier was reported to diagnose cytomegalovirus status with high specificity and sensitivity in both the original cohort and the validation cohort. The presence/absence analyses assumed that sequencing depth was roughly uniform across donors, and that assumption may not be true. An earlier analysis of approximately 600 of the donors showed that most TCR beta V segments appeared in productive rearrangements either about 87% or about 30% of the time, which broadly matched IMGT annotations. In a later analysis, several top co-occurrence clusters were reported to appear linked to parvovirus B19, influenza, CMV and Epstein-Barr virus. According to a later analysis, most CMV-associated TCR beta chains appeared to be HLA-restricted, and the HLA associations seemed to be driven largely by CMV exposure. In a later genetic analysis, a missense DCLRE1C variant was associated with V-gene and J-gene trimming of TCR beta chains, and the association was replicated in an independent cohort. A further reported finding was that TCR beta sequences accurately predicted the HLA-A and HLA-B alleles for most subjects in the first cohort. The only immune exposure information available for the cohort was CMV serostatus. A later analysis associated roughly 17,000 TCR beta sequences with specific HLA alleles at a false discovery rate of 0.05. Some IMGT-functional V segments, including TRBV6-2 and TRBV6-3, could not be distinguished by the 87-base-pair reads and were therefore excluded. Assigning TCR associations to individual alleles was difficult when HLA alleles, especially DR and DQ, strongly co-occurred. Because counts were too low, roughly 16 rarely observed V segments, including chromosome 9 orphons, were excluded from the earlier analysis of 587 of the donors. In this cohort, only TCR beta chains were sequenced, and detectable features were limited by the absence of alpha or paired-chain data. In a later analysis, HLA-associated TCR beta chains were found to be more clonally expanded and to have lower generation probabilities than equally common non-associated chains. Linkage disequilibrium might explain the correlated functional status among segregating V segments, but an unknown experimental factor could not be excluded. Three of the identified cytomegalovirus-associated TCR beta chains were confirmed in vitro to be specific for cytomegalovirus antigens. In a later analysis, the rate of TCR association differed among HLA loci, with DRB1 alleles having the most associated TCRs and HLA-C alleles having the fewest. In a later genetic analysis, fewer N-insertions in productive TCRs were reported among donors in an Asian-associated ancestry cluster than the roughly 640-donor mean.

In total, approximately 610 healthy bone marrow donors made up the cohort. All cohort members were sampled while nominally healthy, although unrecorded immune exposures were likely present. The donor was CMV seropositive and belonged to the group of 250 to 350 seropositive cohort members. A peripheral blood sample was provided by each donor, and peripheral blood mononuclear cells were used for TCR beta sequencing. Genomic DNA extraction from the blood cell samples was performed with the Qiagen DNeasy Blood Extraction Kit. Measured from the cysteine to the phenylalanine, the CDR3 is 15 residues long. The CDR3 DNA has 45 bases and is translated from base 1. The trim is 0 bases for V and 2 bases for J, with a gap of 8 bases between the germline ends. The CDR1 and CDR2 encoded by the germline V gene are MGHRA and YSYEKL. Libraries were made using the immunoSEQ multiplex PCR assay. The multiplex PCR relied on a mix of 60 forward primers for TCR Vbeta segments and 13 reverse primers for TCR Jbeta segments. Amplification of the CDR3 region of rearranged TCR beta genes was performed with a multiplex PCR assay on genomic DNA. On the Illumina HiSeq System, the amplified TCR beta libraries were sequenced as 87-base-pair reads. For the original study's pipeline: In a later analysis, approximately 74 million unique TCR beta chains were counted across the 690 or so repertoires, and around 10 million of these chains were shared by at least two donors. A nearest-neighbor algorithm error-corrected the raw reads and collapsed the reads into unique sequences, merging closely related sequences to remove PCR and sequencing errors. V, D and J gene segments were assigned by aligning CDR3 sequences to IMGT reference sequences. For a sequence to be retained, a match of at least six nucleotides to both a V gene segment and a J gene segment was required. A rearrangement was called productive if the CDR3 had no stop codons and remained in frame with V and J, and every other rearrangement was called non-productive. Following IMGT convention, CDR3 was defined as the stretch from the second conserved V-encoded cysteine up to the conserved J-encoded phenylalanine. In an earlier analysis of more than 550 of the donors, sequences lacking an unambiguous match to a single V gene segment were excluded. An earlier analysis of around 600 of the donors classified V segments as functional when productive rearrangements were above 56.7% and as segregating when the standard deviation between donors was above 5%. A statistical classification framework was built to diagnose cytomegalovirus status from the catalog of TCR beta chain sequences. In a later analysis, V and J genes were assigned by comparing TCR nucleotide sequences against IMGT/GENE-DB human TR gene sequences. In a later analysis, CDR3 sequences and most-parsimonious VDJ recombination scenarios were assigned using the TCRdist pipeline. A later analysis defined each TCR beta chain by its CDR3 amino acid sequence plus V-gene family, and excluded reads lacking a unique V-gene family. In a later analysis, fewer than 650 highly shared, low-generation-probability nucleotide sequences were removed to address suspected cross-contamination and a sequencing artifact. For each public chain, a later analysis derived a clonal expansion index from normalized ranks of inferred template counts within each repertoire. In a later analysis, generation probabilities were computed with a VDJ recombination model fitted to out-of-frame rearrangements, and the resulting probabilities were checked against IGoR. Hypergeometric tests were used in a later analysis to score TCR-TCR, TCR-HLA and TCR-CMV co-occurrence, with a repertoire-size bias correction applied to the TCR pairs. In a later analysis, false discovery rates were estimated by permuting HLA or CMV assignments 20 times. In a later analysis, co-occurring TCRs were grouped using DBSCAN, and TCRdist sequence similarity was added for clustering within HLA-allele-positive subsets. For co-occurrence clustering, repertoires with fewer than 30,000 or more than 120,000 public chains were excluded, along with about five repertoires with anomalous nucleotide sharing. This is the immuneACCESS table as TCRdb keeps it, with only in-frame sequences that have V and J called. A part of the clones is gone; compared with another copy, unresolved V genes explain less than half, and the rest is unexplained. The V and J calls and clone size were taken over from that table, and D and trimming were inferred from the DNA. Present in this sample are 150,000 to 200,000 clones, 70% to 80% of which were seen just once. The ten biggest clones cover around 2% of the sample.

A remark on this clone: Which antigen it targets is not known. The input lacks base qualities; no much larger clone sits a single base away.

The TCR sequence derives from a woman in her 30s in good health and CMV-seropositive. What was sequenced was PBMCs. Rearrangement joined TRBV4-1 to TRBJ2-1; too little of a D gene remains to name it. The CDR3 reads as follows: CASSQDWSTYNEQFF. Read as DNA, the sequence is TGCGCCAGCAGCCAAGATTGGAGTACCTACAATGAGCAGTTCTTC.